The subject of this entry is one TCR beta chain. The sample is drawn from a study of blood T cell repertoires in COVID-19. Profiled with immunoSEQ multiplex PCR; TCRdb holds only in-frame clones, not every one. The repertoire holds 250,000 to 300,000 clones, 88% seen once, with approximately 10% in the top ten. The CDR3 loop spans 16 amino acids. Germline assignment: CDR1 GTSNPN and CDR2 SVGIG (reference sequence). V gave up 5 bases and J gave up 5 bases; unmatched junction bases: 9. V usage is TRBV30 and J usage is TRBJ2-2; TRBD2 aligns across 12 bases. The sequence derives from a woman aged 30 to 39 with COVID-19, enrolled during active disease. The source material was peripheral blood. For the CDR3, the DNA is TGTGCCTGGTCAGTGCGACTAGCGGGAGAGACCGGGGAGCTGTTTTTT. It codes for CAWSVRLAGETGELFF.